The clone carrying this T cell receptor (beta chain) was seen more than once but under ten times. Assay used: immunoSEQ multiplex PCR; TCRdb lists only in-frame clones, some missing. Of around 300,000 clones in the sample, 70% to 90% are singletons; the top ten hold about 10%. This sample was taken from a study of Ad26.COV2.S vaccination and SARS-CoV-2 variants. The CDR3 runs 13 residues. Germline CDR1 is SGHRS and CDR2 is YFSETQ. The V gene end was trimmed by 5 bases and the J gene end by 11 bases; junction bases not matched to a gene: 3. Treatment defined: 15 to 20 received Ad26.COV2.S at low or high dose, single or two shots; 5 received placebo; per-sample allocation not given. Each sample was drawn 63 days after the first injection (of vaccine or placebo).

The TCR originated in a person aged 18-65 years who received the Ad26.COV2.S COVID-19 vaccine or a placebo. J is TRBJ1-6 and V is TRBV5-1; 11 nucleotides line up with TRBD1. The sample was peripheral blood, taken in a trial of Ad26.COV2.S vaccine versus placebo. In DNA, the CDR3 is TGCGCCAGCAGTGGACAGGGGGCCACACCCCTCCACTTT. It codes for CASSGQGATPLHF.